Detailed here is one T cell receptor (beta chain). This specimen comes from a study of blood T cell repertoires in COVID-19. On the study more broadly: Researchers got acute and convalescent COVID-19 samples from the United States, Italy and Spain. Sources were T cells, B-cell-depleted T cells, or PBMCs; the material itself was cDNA or gDNA.

Per the study methods: Estimates of nucleated cell counts were drawn from the amplification of reference gene primers. Profiled with immunoSEQ multiplex PCR; TCRdb holds only in-frame clones, not every one. That table supplies the V and J calls and clone size; D and trimming were determined from the DNA. Among about 43,000 clones listed, approximately 80% were seen once. V was clipped by 3 bases and J by 5 bases; unmatched bases: 8. Germline CDR1 reads MGHRA; CDR2 reads YSYEKL. There are 16 residues in the CDR3. This chain connects TRBV4-1 to TRBJ2-5, with TRBD2 identical over 11 bases. The sample consisted of peripheral blood. The source is a woman in her sixties with acute or convalescent COVID-19. The CDR3 nucleotides read TGCGCCAGCAGCCATGTGGCTAGCGGGGGGAGGGAGACCCAGTACTTC. Amino acids: CASSHVASGGRETQYF.